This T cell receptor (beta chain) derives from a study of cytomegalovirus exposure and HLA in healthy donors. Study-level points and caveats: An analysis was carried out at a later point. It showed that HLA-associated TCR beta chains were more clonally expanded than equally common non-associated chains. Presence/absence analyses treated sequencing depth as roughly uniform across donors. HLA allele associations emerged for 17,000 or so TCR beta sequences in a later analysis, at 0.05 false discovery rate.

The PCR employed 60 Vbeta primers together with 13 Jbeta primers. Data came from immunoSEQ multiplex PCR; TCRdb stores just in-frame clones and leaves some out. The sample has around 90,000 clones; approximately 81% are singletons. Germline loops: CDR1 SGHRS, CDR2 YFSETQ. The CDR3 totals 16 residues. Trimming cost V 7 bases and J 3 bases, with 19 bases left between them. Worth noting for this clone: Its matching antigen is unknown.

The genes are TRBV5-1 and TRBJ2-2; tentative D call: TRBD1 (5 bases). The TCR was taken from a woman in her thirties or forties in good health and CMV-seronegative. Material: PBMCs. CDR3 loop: CASHDRGRDDTGELFF. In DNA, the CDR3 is TGCGCCAGCCACGATCGCGGCAGGGATGACACCGGGGAGCTGTTTTTT. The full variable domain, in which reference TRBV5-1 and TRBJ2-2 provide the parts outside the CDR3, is KAGVTQTPRYLIKTRGQQVTLSCSPISGHRSVSWYQQTPGQGLQFLFEYFSETQRNKGNFPGRFSGRQFSNSRSEMNVSTLELGDSALYLCASHDRGRDDTGELFFGEGSRLTVL.